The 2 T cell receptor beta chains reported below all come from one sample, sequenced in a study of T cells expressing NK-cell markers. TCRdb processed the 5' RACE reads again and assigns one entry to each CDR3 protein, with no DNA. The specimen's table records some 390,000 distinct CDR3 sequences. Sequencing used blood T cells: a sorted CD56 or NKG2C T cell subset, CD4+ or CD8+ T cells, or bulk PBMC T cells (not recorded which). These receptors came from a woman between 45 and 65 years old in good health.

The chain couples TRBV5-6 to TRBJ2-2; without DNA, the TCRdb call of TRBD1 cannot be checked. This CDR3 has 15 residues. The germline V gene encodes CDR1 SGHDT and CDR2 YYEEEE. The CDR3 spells CASSGWDVSTGELFF. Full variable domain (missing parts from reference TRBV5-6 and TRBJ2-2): DAGVTQSPTHLIKTRGQQVTLRCSPKSGHDTVSWYQQALGQGPQFIFQYYEEEERQRGNFPDRFSGHQFPNYSSELNVNALLLGDSALYLCASSGWDVSTGELFFGEGSRLTVL.

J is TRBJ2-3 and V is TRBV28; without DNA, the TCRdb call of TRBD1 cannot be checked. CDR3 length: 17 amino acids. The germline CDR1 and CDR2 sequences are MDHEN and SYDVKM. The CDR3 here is CASSPSGVGRVADTQYF.